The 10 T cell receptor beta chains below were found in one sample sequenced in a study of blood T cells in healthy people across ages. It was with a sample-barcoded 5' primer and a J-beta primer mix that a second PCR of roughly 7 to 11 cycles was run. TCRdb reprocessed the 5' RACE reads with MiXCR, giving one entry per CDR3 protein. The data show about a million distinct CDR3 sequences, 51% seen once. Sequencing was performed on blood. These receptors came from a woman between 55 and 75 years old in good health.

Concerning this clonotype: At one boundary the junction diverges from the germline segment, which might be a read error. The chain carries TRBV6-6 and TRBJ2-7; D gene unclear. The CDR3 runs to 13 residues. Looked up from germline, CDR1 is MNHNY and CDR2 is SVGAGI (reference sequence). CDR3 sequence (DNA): TGTGCCAGCAGTTCAGGACGATCCTGCGAGCAGTACTTC. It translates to CASSSGRSCEQYF.

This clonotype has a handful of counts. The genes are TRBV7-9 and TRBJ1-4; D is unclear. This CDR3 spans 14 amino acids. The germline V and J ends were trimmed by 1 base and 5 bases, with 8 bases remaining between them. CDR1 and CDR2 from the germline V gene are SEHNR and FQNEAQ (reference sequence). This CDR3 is CASSLGSGNEKLFF. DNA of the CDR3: TGTGCCAGCAGCTTAGGGAGTGGGAATGAAAAACTGTTTTTT.

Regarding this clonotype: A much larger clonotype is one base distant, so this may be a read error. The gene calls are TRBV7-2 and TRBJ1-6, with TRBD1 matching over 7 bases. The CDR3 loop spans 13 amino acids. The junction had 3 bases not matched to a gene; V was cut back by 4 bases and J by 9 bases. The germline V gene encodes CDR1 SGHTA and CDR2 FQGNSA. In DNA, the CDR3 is TGTGCCAGCAGCTCAGACAGGGCTTCACCCCTCCACTTT. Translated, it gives CASSSDRASPLHF.

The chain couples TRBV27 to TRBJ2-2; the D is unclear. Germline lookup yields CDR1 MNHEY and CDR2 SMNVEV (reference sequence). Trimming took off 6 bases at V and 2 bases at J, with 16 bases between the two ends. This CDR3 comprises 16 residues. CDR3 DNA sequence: TGTGCCAGCAGCCCAACTTGGAGAAAAAACACCGGGGAGCTGTTTTTT. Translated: CASSPTWRKNTGELFF.

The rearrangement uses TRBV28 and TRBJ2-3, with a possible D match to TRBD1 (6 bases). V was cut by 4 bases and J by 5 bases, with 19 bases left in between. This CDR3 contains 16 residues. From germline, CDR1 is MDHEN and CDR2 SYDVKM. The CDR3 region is CASSSRFRGSGDTQYF. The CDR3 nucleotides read TGTGCCAGCAGTTCCCGCTTCAGGGGTTCTGGAGATACGCAGTATTTT. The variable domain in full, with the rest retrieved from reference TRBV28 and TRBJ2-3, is DVKVTQSSRYLVKRTGEKVFLECVQDMDHENMFWYRQDPGLGLRLIYFSYDVKMKEKGDIPEGYSVSREKKERFSLILESASTNQTSMYLCASSSRFRGSGDTQYFGPGTRLTVL.

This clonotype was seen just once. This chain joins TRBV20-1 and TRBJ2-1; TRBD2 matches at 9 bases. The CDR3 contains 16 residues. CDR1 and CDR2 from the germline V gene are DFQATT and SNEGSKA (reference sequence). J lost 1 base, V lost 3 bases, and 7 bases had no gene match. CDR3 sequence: CSARLAGVRSYNEQFF. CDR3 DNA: TGCAGTGCTAGGTTAGCGGGAGTGAGGTCCTACAATGAGCAGTTCTTC.

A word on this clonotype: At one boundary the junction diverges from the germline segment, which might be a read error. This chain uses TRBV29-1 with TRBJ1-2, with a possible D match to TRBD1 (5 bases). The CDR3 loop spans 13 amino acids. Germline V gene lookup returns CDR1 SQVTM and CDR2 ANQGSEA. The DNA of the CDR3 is TGCAGCGCGGGGCCGGGGGGTCTGAGTGGCTACATCTTC. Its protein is CSAGPGGLSGYIF.

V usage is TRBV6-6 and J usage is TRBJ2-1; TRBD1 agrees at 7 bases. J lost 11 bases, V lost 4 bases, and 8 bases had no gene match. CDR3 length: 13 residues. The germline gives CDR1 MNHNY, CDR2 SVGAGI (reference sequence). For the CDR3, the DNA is TGTGCCAGCAGTTTAGGACAGGAGAGTAAGCAGTTCTTC. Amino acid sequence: CASSLGQESKQFF.

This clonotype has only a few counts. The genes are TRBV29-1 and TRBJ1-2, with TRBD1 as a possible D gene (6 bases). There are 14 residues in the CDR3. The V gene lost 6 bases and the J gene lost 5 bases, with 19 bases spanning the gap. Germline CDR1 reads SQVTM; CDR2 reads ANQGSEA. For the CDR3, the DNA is TGCAGCGTAGCCACAGGGACCACTTTATATGGCTACACCTTC. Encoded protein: CSVATGTTLYGYTF.

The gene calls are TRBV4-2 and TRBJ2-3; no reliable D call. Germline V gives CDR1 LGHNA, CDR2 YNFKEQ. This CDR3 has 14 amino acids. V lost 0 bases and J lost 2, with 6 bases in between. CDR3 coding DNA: TGTGCCAGCAGCCAAGATAAATACACAGATACGCAGTATTTT. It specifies CASSQDKYTDTQYF.